The 28 T cell receptor beta chains given below trace back to one sample, sequenced in a study of cytomegalovirus exposure and HLA in healthy donors (dated 2017 in TCRdb). The library was generated by the immunoSEQ multiplex PCR assay. The multiplex PCR relied on a mix of 60 forward primers for TCR Vbeta segments and 13 reverse primers for TCR Jbeta segments. TCRdb took this table from immuneACCESS and kept in-frame rearrangements with V and J called. Such tables lack part of the clones; where checked against another copy, unresolved V genes explain under half of the gap, and the rest is unexplained. The sample table shows over 130,000 clones, and more than 75% are seen once. Around 6.6% of the sample comes from the top ten. The sample was PBMCs. Receptors originate from a woman between 40 and 55 years old in good health and CMV-seropositive.

This chain links TRBV15 with TRBJ1-2; D remains ambiguous. The V gene lost 6 bases and the J gene lost 4 bases, with 12 bases spanning the gap. There are 13 residues in the CDR3. Germline loops: CDR1 LNHNV, CDR2 YYDKDF (reference sequence). DNA of the CDR3: TGTGCCACCAGTAGGGAGCTATCCTATGGCTACACCTTC. Its protein is CATSRELSYGYTF.

This chain uses TRBV7-6 with TRBJ2-2; unclear D gene. This CDR3 spans 12 amino acids. Germline V gives CDR1 SGHVS, CDR2 FNYEAQ. V gave up 2 bases and J gave up 7 bases, with 5 bases separating them. Here the CDR3 reads CASSLKLGELFF. CDR3 coding DNA: TGTGCCAGCAGCTTAAAGCTCGGGGAGCTGTTTTTT.

The chain has TRBV27 and TRBJ2-1; D is unresolved. The V and J ends lost 3 bases and 8 bases respectively, with 11 bases between them. There are 13 residues in the CDR3. Germline CDR1 reads MNHEY; CDR2 reads SMNVEV (reference sequence). The CDR3 is CASSFLGRDEQFF. CDR3 coding DNA: TGTGCCAGCAGTTTTCTGGGCAGAGATGAGCAGTTCTTC.

The V gene is TRBV19, the J gene TRBJ2-1, with TRBD1 matching 8 bases. In germline, CDR1 is LNHDA, CDR2 SQIVND (reference sequence). The length of the CDR3 is 15 residues. V was clipped by 5 bases and J by 3 bases; unmatched bases: 6. CDR3 sequence reads: CASSVSTGVYNEQFF. The CDR3 DNA sequence: TGTGCCAGTAGTGTCTCGACAGGGGTCTACAATGAGCAGTTCTTC.

The CDR3 protein is CASKRTAREKLFF. The CDR3 DNA follows: TGTGCCAGCAAGAGGACTGCTCGTGAAAAACTGTTTTTT. The V call is TRBV28, the J call TRBJ1-4; no definite D call. V lost 7 bases and J lost 7, with 13 bases in between. CDR3 length: 13 amino acids. Germline-derived CDR1 and CDR2 are MDHEN and SYDVKM.

Of note for this clone: The sample contains more than one DNA sequence encoding this CDR3. This chain uses TRBV6-5 with TRBJ2-5, with TRBD2 matching 7 bases. Germline V gene lookup returns CDR1 MNHEY and CDR2 SVGAGI. CDR3 length: 14 residues. The V and J ends lost 0 bases and 4 bases, in that order; junction bases with no gene match: 2. CDR3 sequence reads: CASSYSGGGETQYF. The CDR3 coding sequence is TGTGCCAGCAGTTACTCGGGGGGGGGAGAGACCCAGTACTTC.

This sequence joins TRBV6-5 and TRBJ2-7; TRBD2 matches at 11 bases. With V trimmed by 4 bases and J by 1 base, 3 bases remained unmatched. The CDR3 spans 15 residues. Germline V gene lookup returns CDR1 MNHEY and CDR2 SVGAGI. The CDR3 loop reads CASSLASGGSYEQYF. CDR3 sequence (DNA): TGTGCCAGCAGTTTGGCTAGCGGGGGGTCCTACGAGCAGTACTTC.

The J gene is TRBJ2-2, the V gene TRBV7-3; no firm D call. The CDR3 loop spans 12 amino acids. CDR1 SGHTA and CDR2 FQGTGA come from the germline V gene. Trimming shortened V by 5 bases and J by 7 bases, and 8 bases separated the two germline ends. The CDR3 loop reads CASSRSDGELFF. Here the CDR3 DNA reads TGTGCCAGCAGCCGGAGTGACGGGGAGCTGTTTTTT.

The sample holds one count of this clone. DNA for the CDR3: TGTGCCAGCAGCCCAGGGGGGAATAGGGAGCAGTACTTC. Its translation: CASSPGGNREQYF. The chain recombines TRBV28 with TRBJ2-5; D possibly corresponds to TRBD1 (7 bases). V lost 6 bases and J lost 11, with 19 bases in between. Germline-derived CDR1 and CDR2 are MDHEN and SYDVKM. The CDR3 extends over 13 amino acids.

In this sample, this clone turned up once. The chain recombines TRBV19 with TRBJ2-1; 8 positions agree with TRBD1. CDR1 is LNHDA, CDR2 SQIVND, per germline (reference sequence). This CDR3 has 16 residues. Losses at the gene ends were 6 bases for V and 2 bases for J; bases not matched to a gene: 9. The CDR3 sequence is CASSRLTGEAYNEQFF. For the CDR3, the DNA is TGTGCCAGTAGCCGTTTGACAGGGGAGGCCTACAATGAGCAGTTCTTC. The variable domain in full, completed from reference TRBV19 and TRBJ2-1, reads DGGITQSPKYLFRKEGQNVTLSCEQNLNHDAMYWYRQDPGQGLRLIYYSQIVNDFQKGDIAEGYSVSREKKESFPLTVTSAQKNPTAFYLCASSRLTGEAYNEQFFGPGTRLTVL.

The V call is TRBV11-3, the J call TRBJ2-3; D not resolved. The CDR3 is 13 residues long. Trimming took 4 bases from V and 6 from J, leaving 11 bases between them. Germline assignment: CDR1 SGHNT and CDR2 YENEEA. The DNA for the CDR3 is TGTGCCAGCAGCTCTTCTCGCGCCGATACGCAGTATTTT. Translated: CASSSSRADTQYF.

The chain recombines TRBV29-1 with TRBJ2-3; 7 bases agree with TRBD1. V gave up 6 bases and J gave up 2 bases; unmatched junction bases: 5. The germline gives CDR1 SQVTM, CDR2 ANQGSEA. The CDR3 has 13 residues. The CDR3 coding sequence is TGCAGCGTATTGACAGGGAACACAGATACGCAGTATTTT. Its translation: CSVLTGNTDTQYF.

The chain joins TRBV7-2 to TRBJ2-7, with 10 bases matching TRBD1. Germline V gene data show CDR1 as SGHTA and CDR2 as FQGNSA. V was clipped by 5 bases and J by 0 bases; unmatched bases: 4. This CDR3 is built from 15 residues. For the CDR3, the DNA is TGTGCCAGCAGCCTTGGGACAGGGGTCTCCTACGAGCAGTACTTC. Translating gives CASSLGTGVSYEQYF. The full variable domain, completed using reference TRBV7-2 and TRBJ2-7, is GAGVSQSPSNKVTEKGKDVELRCDPISGHTALYWYRQSLGQGLEFLIYFQGNSAPDKSGLPSDRFSAERTGGSVSTLTIQRTQQEDSAVYLCASSLGTGVSYEQYFGPGTRLTVT.

The chain is built from TRBV5-1 and TRBJ1-3; possible D gene TRBD1, 5 bases. The V end lost 1 base, the J end lost 3 bases, and 11 bases lay between the germline ends. The germline CDR1 and CDR2 sequences are SGHRS and YFSETQ. The CDR3 runs 15 residues. CDR3 in DNA: TGCGCCAGCAGCTTGTGGCCGGGGGATGGAAACACCATATATTTT. It encodes CASSLWPGDGNTIYF.

J is TRBJ2-5 and V is TRBV6-5; maybe TRBD2 (7 bases). Near its end, the DNA agrees better with TRBJ2-7, so the J call may be wrong. CDR1 and CDR2 from the germline V gene are MNHEY and SVGAGI. The CDR3 runs to 16 residues. The CDR3 spells CASSYSTEGGGYEQYF. DNA for the CDR3: TGTGCCAGCAGTTACTCGACCGAGGGGGGGGGATACGAGCAGTACTTC.

The genes are TRBV28 and TRBJ1-3; D unresolved. The CDR3 contains 14 residues. V gave up 10 bases and J gave up 0 bases, with 13 bases separating them. Germline V gene lookup returns CDR1 MDHEN and CDR2 SYDVKM. CDR3 region: CATLAELSGNTIYF. The CDR3 DNA follows: TGTGCCACCTTAGCCGAACTCTCTGGAAACACCATATATTTT.

The rearrangement joins TRBV28 to TRBJ2-5, with 9 bases matching TRBD2. Germline-derived CDR1 and CDR2 are MDHEN and SYDVKM. CDR3 length: 15 amino acids. V lost 6 bases, J lost 11 bases, and 16 bases stayed unmatched. The CDR3 DNA sequence: TGTGCCAGCAGCCGTAGCGGGAGTCCCTTTGGAGAGCAGTACTTC. This sequence encodes CASSRSGSPFGEQYF. Combining the CDR3 with reference TRBV28 and TRBJ2-5 gives the whole variable domain DVKVTQSSRYLVKRTGEKVFLECVQDMDHENMFWYRQDPGLGLRLIYFSYDVKMKEKGDIPEGYSVSREKKERFSLILESASTNQTSMYLCASSRSGSPFGEQYFGPGTRLLVL.

V is TRBV5-4 and J is TRBJ1-6; D gene unclear. V was trimmed by 1 base and J by 8 bases, leaving 10 bases between them. Germline CDR1 and CDR2: SGHNT and YYREEE (reference sequence). This CDR3 contains 14 residues. This CDR3 is CASSLPREDSPLHF. For the CDR3, the DNA is TGTGCCAGCAGCTTGCCCCGGGAGGATTCACCCCTCCACTTT.

J is TRBJ2-5 and V is TRBV5-5; 12 bases map to TRBD2. Looked up from germline, CDR1 is SGHKS and CDR2 is YYEKEE (reference sequence). V lost 0 bases to trimming and J lost 3 bases; unmatched junction nucleotides: 0. The length of the CDR3 is 15 residues. For the CDR3, the DNA is TGTGCCAGCAGCTTGGGACTAGCGGGAGAAGAGACCCAGTACTTC. It translates to CASSLGLAGEETQYF.

The chain couples TRBV20-1 to TRBJ2-3; no reliable D call. With 4 bases removed from V and 14 bases from J, the gap between germline ends came to 13 bases. The CDR3 sequence is 10 residues long. Germline lookup yields CDR1 DFQATT and CDR2 SNEGSKA (reference sequence). CDR3 coding DNA: TGCAGTGCTAAGAACATAGACTGGTATTTT. Translated, it gives CSAKNIDWYF.

This clone is a singleton in its sample. This rearrangement joins TRBV6-1 to TRBJ1-4; no reliable D call. There are 15 residues in the CDR3. The V gene lost 5 bases and the J gene lost 8 bases, with 18 bases spanning the gap. Germline lookup yields CDR1 MNHNS and CDR2 SASEGT. The chain's CDR3 is CASSSAGSALEKLFF. CDR3 DNA sequence: TGTGCCAGCAGTAGCGCCGGGAGTGCTCTGGAAAAACTGTTTTTT.

This sequence joins TRBV12-5 and TRBJ2-5, with D unclear. The ends were cut back, 0 bases at V and 4 bases at J, with 9 bases in the middle. The CDR3 length is 14 residues. From germline, CDR1 is LGHNT and CDR2 FRNRAP. The CDR3 region has the DNA TGTGCTAGTGGTTTGGTAGCAGCAGGAGAGACCCAGTACTTC. Translation: CASGLVAAGETQYF.

A single count supports this clone. V and J are TRBV28 and TRBJ2-3; TRBD1 aligns across 7 bases. V lost 5 bases, J lost 5 bases, and 13 bases stayed unmatched. CDR3 length: 16 residues. Germline values: CDR1 MDHEN, CDR2 SYDVKM. DNA for the CDR3: TGTGCCAGCAGTACCCCGTTGACAGGGAAGATAGATACGCAGTATTTT. Encoded protein: CASSTPLTGKIDTQYF.

The rearrangement links TRBV5-1 to TRBJ2-7, with 7 bases lining up with TRBD2. CDR1 SGHRS and CDR2 YFSETQ come from the germline V gene. V gave up 5 bases and J gave up 0 bases; unmatched junction bases: 8. The CDR3 runs to 15 residues. This CDR3 reads CASRDLSGSSYEQYF. CDR3 bases: TGCGCCAGCAGAGACCTTAGCGGGTCCTCCTACGAGCAGTACTTC.

J is TRBJ1-6 and V is TRBV5-4, with TRBD1 as a possible D gene (6 bases). Germline V gives CDR1 SGHNT, CDR2 YYREEE (reference sequence). V was shortened by 1 base and J by 4 bases, with 15 bases between the two germline ends. The CDR3 is 17 amino acids. CDR3 loop: CASSLWGRQGYNSPLHF. CDR3 coding DNA: TGTGCCAGCAGCTTGTGGGGCAGGCAGGGGTATAATTCACCCCTCCACTTT.

The chain carries TRBV2 and TRBJ1-2; TRBD1 agrees at 7 bases. CDR1 SNHLY and CDR2 FYNNEI come from the germline V gene. The trim removed 7 bases at V and 1 base at J, leaving 6 bases unmatched. The CDR3 totals 14 residues. The CDR3 nucleotides read TGTGCCAGCATCCGGGACAGCTATAACTATGGCTACACCTTC. This gives the protein CASIRDSYNYGYTF.

The rearrangement links TRBV5-4 to TRBJ2-5, with 7 bases aligning to TRBD1. Germline CDR1 and CDR2: SGHNT and YYREEE (reference sequence). The CDR3 totals 14 residues. The V and J ends lost 3 bases and 2 bases, in that order; junction bases with no gene match: 4. The chain's CDR3 is CASSSGTEQETQYF. The CDR3 DNA is TGTGCCAGCAGCTCCGGGACAGAACAAGAGACCCAGTACTTC. Full variable domain (remainder filled in from reference TRBV5-4 and TRBJ2-5): ETGVTQSPTHLIKTRGQQVTLRCSSQSGHNTVSWYQQALGQGPQFIFQYYREEENGRGNFPPRFSGLQFPNYSSELNVNALELDDSALYLCASSSGTEQETQYFGPGTRLLVL.

V gene TRBV21-1 combines with J gene TRBJ2-7; TRBD2, the D gene given by the table, was not confirmed from the DNA. TRBV21-1 is termed a pseudogene. The CDR3 has 14 residues. The CDR3 spells CASTKTSGTYEQYF. CDR3 bases: TGTGCCAGCACCAAGACTAGCGGTACCTACGAGCAGTACTTC.